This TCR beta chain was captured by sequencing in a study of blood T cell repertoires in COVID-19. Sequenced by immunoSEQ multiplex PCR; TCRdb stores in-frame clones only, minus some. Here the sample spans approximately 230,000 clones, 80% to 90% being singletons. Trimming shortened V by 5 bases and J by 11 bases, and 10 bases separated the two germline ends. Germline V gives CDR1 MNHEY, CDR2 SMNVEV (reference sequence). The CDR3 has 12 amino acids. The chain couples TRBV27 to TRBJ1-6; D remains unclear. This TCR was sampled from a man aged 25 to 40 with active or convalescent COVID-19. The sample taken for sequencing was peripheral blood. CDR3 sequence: CASSPLGAPLHF. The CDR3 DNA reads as TGTGCCAGCAGTCCCCTAGGTGCACCCCTCCACTTT.